These T cell receptor beta chains were read from a single sample in a study of T cell repertoires in cytomegalovirus infection. One entry per CDR3 protein results from TCRdb running MiXCR on the reads. The data contain some 560,000 distinct CDR3 sequences, 40% of them singletons. Antigens for these TCRs are unknown. Sequencing was performed on cultured PBMCs, taken from culture after CMV antigen stimulation. Source of these receptors: a human donor in good health (CMV status not recorded). Some clones in this sample may be carry-over from other donors' samples. Each CDR3 is given with its conserved first and last residue. D genes are given only for firm matches. The size of a clone is reported for some rows only, either as once, few or many, or as a class for expanded clones.

>.|TRBV7-2|.|TRBJ2-7
CASSLGPSSDEQYF
TGTGCCAGCAGCTTAGGTCCGAGCTCCGACGAGCAGTACTTC
>many|TRBV12-3/TRBV12-4|.|TRBJ1-1
CASSETGKNTEAFF
TGTGCCAGCAGTGAGACCGGGAAGAACACTGAAGCTTTCTTT
>many|TRBV7-2|.|TRBJ1-1
CASSPRAVNTEAFF
TGTGCCAGCAGCCCACGGGCAGTGAACACTGAAGCTTTCTTT
>once|TRBV19|.|TRBJ1-6
CATTPGLGIGPLHF
TGTGCCACCACGCCGGGGCTGGGGATAGGACCCCTCCACTTT
>few|TRBV7-9|.|TRBJ1-1
CASSLTGLGTEAFF
TGTGCCAGCAGCCTTACAGGTTTAGGCACTGAAGCTTTCTTT
>.|TRBV12-3/TRBV12-4|.|TRBJ1-1
CASSLALIGAFF
TGTGCCAGCAGTTTAGCGCTTATAGGGGCTTTCTTT
>.|TRBV12-3/TRBV12-4|.|TRBJ2-3
CASLVQGTTDTQYF
TGTGCCAGCCTCGTGCAGGGTACTACAGATACGCAGTATTTT
>.|TRBV11-3|.|TRBJ2-1
CASSLMDNEQFF
TGTGCCAGCAGCTTAATGGACAATGAGCAGTTCTTC
>.|TRBV11-2|.|TRBJ2-7
CASSVERAGEQYF
TGTGCCAGCAGCGTGGAGAGGGCAGGGGAGCAGTACTTC
>.|TRBV6-5|.|TRBJ1-5
CASSWDGNQPQHF
TGTGCCAGCAGTTGGGACGGGAATCAGCCCCAGCATTTT
>.|TRBV29-1|.|TRBJ1-2
CSAIGTNYGYTF
TGCAGCGCAATTGGGACCAACTATGGCTACACCTTC
>.|TRBV11-2|TRBD2|TRBJ2-7
CASSLKVGASGLAYEQYF
TGTGCCAGCAGCTTAAAAGTCGGCGCTAGCGGGTTAGCCTACGAGCAGTACTTC
>.|TRBV6-5|TRBD2|TRBJ2-3
CASSRMSSGGTDTQYF
TGTGCCAGCAGTCGGATGTCTAGCGGGGGCACAGATACGCAGTATTTT
>.|TRBV3-1|TRBD2|TRBJ2-1
CASSPQVLAGGYNEQFF
TGTGCCAGCAGCCCTCAGGTGCTAGCGGGGGGGTACAATGAGCAGTTCTTC
>.|TRBV20-1|TRBD2|TRBJ2-3
CSAVTSGSPDTQYF
TGCAGTGCTGTCACTAGCGGGAGCCCAGATACGCAGTATTTT
>few|TRBV12-3/TRBV12-4|TRBD1|TRBJ2-1
CASSTGGNEQFF
TGTGCCAGCAGCACAGGGGGCAATGAGCAGTTCTTC
>few|TRBV27|.|TRBJ1-2
CASSPLLRTGGYTF
TGTGCCAGCAGTCCCCTCCTAAGGACGGGAGGCTACACCTTC
>many|TRBV7-2|TRBD1|TRBJ2-7
CASSFRQGDYEQYF
TGTGCCAGCAGCTTCCGACAGGGGGATTACGAGCAGTACTTC
>.|TRBV7-9|TRBD2|TRBJ2-5
CASSLRAGVQETQYF
TGTGCCAGCAGCTTAAGAGCGGGAGTGCAAGAGACCCAGTACTTC
>many|TRBV7-2|.|TRBJ2-3
CASSPTSAASTDTQYF
TGTGCCAGCAGCCCAACGAGCGCAGCTAGCACAGATACGCAGTATTTT
>.|TRBV11-3|.|TRBJ2-3
CASSFPGPGDTQYF
TGTGCCAGCAGCTTCCCCGGACCGGGGGATACGCAGTATTTT
>.|TRBV18|.|TRBJ1-5
CASSPLANQPQHF
TGTGCCAGCTCACCCCTGGCCAATCAGCCCCAGCATTTT
>.|TRBV29-1|TRBD2|TRBJ2-1
CSVGLALADEQFF
TGCAGCGTTGGACTAGCACTCGCGGATGAGCAGTTCTTC
>.|TRBV15|.|TRBJ1-1
CATSILGEYTEAFF
TGTGCCACCAGCATTCTGGGGGAGTACACTGAAGCTTTCTTC
>few|TRBV6-2/TRBV6-3|.|TRBJ2-6
CASSYGSGANVLTF
TGTGCCAGCAGTTACGGGTCTGGGGCCAACGTCCTGACTTTC
>few|TRBV27|.|TRBJ2-5
CASSLLMGETQYF
TGTGCCAGCAGTTTGCTGATGGGGGAGACCCAGTACTTC
>few|TRBV7-6|TRBD2|TRBJ2-7
CASKRGLAGASYEQYF
TGTGCCAGCAAACGGGGACTAGCGGGGGCCAGCTACGAGCAGTACTTC
>.|TRBV29-1|.|TRBJ2-5
CSVEDPGTEETQYF
TGCAGCGTTGAAGATCCTGGGACTGAAGAGACCCAGTACTTC
>.|TRBV6-2/TRBV6-3|.|TRBJ2-3
CASSRSGLLTHTQYF
TGTGCCAGCAGTCGGTCGGGACTCCTTACCCATACGCAGTATTTT
>many|TRBV12-3/TRBV12-4|.|TRBJ1-2
CASSPGRRSHYGYTF
TGTGCCAGTTCTCCGGGCCGACGATCCCATTATGGCTACACCTTC
>.|TRBV7-6|TRBD1|TRBJ1-1
CASSLEGAQNTEAFF
TGTGCCAGCAGCTTAGAGGGGGCTCAGAACACTGAAGCTTTCTTT
>many|TRBV12-3/TRBV12-4|.|TRBJ1-5
CASSLRLESSNQPQHF
TGTGCCAGCAGTCTTCGACTAGAAAGTAGCAATCAGCCCCAGCATTTT
>few|TRBV7-2|.|TRBJ1-2
CASSLGTRLSGFRVNYGYTF
TGTGCCAGCAGCTTAGGAACAAGGTTATCGGGTTTTAGGGTTAACTATGGCTACACCTTC
>.|TRBV7-8|.|TRBJ2-7
CASSHYKGGFEQYF
TGTGCCAGCAGCCATTATAAGGGCGGGTTCGAGCAGTACTTC
>.|TRBV2|.|TRBJ1-5
CASSVQHSNQPQHF
TGTGCCAGCAGTGTTCAGCATAGCAATCAGCCCCAGCATTTT
>.|TRBV20-1|.|TRBJ2-5
CSARDGGTDEETQYF
TGCAGTGCTAGAGATGGGGGGACAGACGAAGAGACCCAGTACTTC
>many|TRBV7-2|.|TRBJ1-1
CASKSNRNTEAFF
TGTGCCAGCAAATCCAATCGGAACACTGAAGCTTTCTTT
>.|TRBV6-5|TRBD2|TRBJ2-2
CASSYRSGRLNTGELFF
TGTGCCAGCAGTTACCGTAGCGGGAGGCTGAACACCGGGGAGCTGTTTTTT
>few|TRBV7-2|TRBD2|TRBJ2-5
CASTLNGRGIQETQYF
TGTGCCAGCACCCTAAACGGGAGGGGGATCCAAGAGACCCAGTACTTC
>.|TRBV5-1|.|TRBJ2-7
CASSLDYTYEQYF
TGCGCCAGCAGCTTGGACTACACCTACGAGCAGTACTTC
>.|TRBV3-1|.|TRBJ2-3
CASSQDAPGAGAVTDTQYF
TGTGCCAGCAGCCAAGATGCACCCGGGGCGGGCGCGGTGACAGATACGCAGTATTTT